The 23 T cell receptor beta chains below all came from one sample that was sequenced in a study of blood T cell repertoires in COVID-19. Clones were sequenced by immunoSEQ multiplex PCR, and TCRdb holds only the in-frame ones, with some missing. Of 500,000 to 600,000 clones in the sample, approximately 88% were seen once. Source material: peripheral blood. The receptor set was obtained from a woman between 50 and 59 years old with COVID-19, enrolled during active disease.

The chain has TRBV9 and TRBJ1-6; D is possibly TRBD1 (6 bases). With 3 bases removed from V and 8 bases from J, the gap between germline ends came to 24 bases. Germline V gene lookup returns CDR1 SGDLS and CDR2 YYNGEE. This CDR3 has 18 residues. The chain's CDR3 is CASSALDRVVVGDSPLHF. Here the CDR3 DNA reads TGTGCCAGCAGCGCATTGGACAGAGTGGTTGTCGGGGATTCACCCCTCCACTTT.

The genes are TRBV6-5 and TRBJ1-3, with 8 bases fitting TRBD1. Looked up from germline, CDR1 is MNHEY and CDR2 is SVGAGI. Trimming cost V 5 bases and J 4 bases; bases outside gene matches: 4. This CDR3 is 14 amino acids long. CDR3 DNA sequence: TGTGCCAGCAGTACCGACAGGGGCGGAAACACCATATATTTT. As protein: CASSTDRGGNTIYF.

This clone is a singleton in its sample. The V and J genes are TRBV20-1 and TRBJ1-1, with 7 bases aligning to TRBD1. Germline lookup yields CDR1 DFQATT and CDR2 SNEGSKA (reference sequence). V lost 3 bases to trimming and J lost 5 bases; unmatched junction nucleotides: 6. The CDR3 has 13 residues. Here the CDR3 DNA reads TGCAGTGCTAGTGGGCCAGGGGGTACTGAAGCTTTCTTT. This gives the protein CSASGPGGTEAFF.

This sequence joins TRBV30 and TRBJ1-2; TRBD1 agrees at 8 bases. This CDR3 is 13 amino acids long. With 3 bases clipped from V and 8 bases from J, the junction kept 8 bases outside the gene matches. In germline, CDR1 is GTSNPN, CDR2 SVGIG (reference sequence). CDR3 bases: TGTGCCTGGAGGCAAGTTGACAGGGGAGGCTACACCTTC. The encoded protein is CAWRQVDRGGYTF.

To note about this clone: Other DNA sequences in this sample translate to the same CDR3. The rearrangement joins TRBV30 to TRBJ2-3, with 7 bases matching TRBD2. This CDR3 has 14 residues. CDR1 and CDR2 (germline): GTSNPN, SVGIG (reference sequence). The J segment lost 3 bases and the V segment lost 2 bases, leaving 5 bases of the junction unmatched. The CDR3 DNA follows: TGTGCCTGGAGTCCGGGGGGTGGGACAGATACGCAGTATTTT. Protein sequence: CAWSPGGGTDTQYF.

The chain links TRBV7-2 to TRBJ1-1, with D hard to call. Between the trimmed V and J ends, which lost 2 bases and 1 base, there was a span of 11 bases. Germline V CDR1 and CDR2: SGHTA, FQGNSA. CDR3 length: 15 amino acids. The CDR3 region is CASSLYVLANTEAFF. CDR3 nucleotide sequence: TGTGCCAGCAGCTTATACGTCCTGGCGAACACTGAAGCTTTCTTT.

The genes are TRBV12-2 and TRBJ2-7; the D call TRBD2 from the table was never checked on the DNA. TRBV12-2 is noted as a pseudogene. The CDR3 totals 16 residues. The CDR3 sequence: CASRLAHGESSYEQYF. In DNA form, the CDR3 reads TGTGCAAGTCGCTTAGCTCACGGAGAGAGCTCCTACGAGCAGTACTTC.

This rearrangement joins TRBV2 to TRBJ1-1; D possibly corresponds to TRBD1 (5 bases). CDR3 length: 11 amino acids. Trimming removed 8 bases at V and 5 bases at J, with 9 bases between. Germline CDR1 SNHLY, CDR2 FYNNEI. The CDR3 sequence is CASLGETEAFF. CDR3 nucleotide sequence: TGTGCCAGCCTAGGGGAAACTGAAGCTTTCTTT.

The rearrangement uses TRBV4-1 and TRBJ1-4, with D unclear. The germline V and J ends were trimmed by 0 bases and 10 bases, with 15 bases remaining between them. The CDR3 runs to 15 residues. From germline, CDR1 is MGHRA and CDR2 YSYEKL. The CDR3 region is CASSQDWASQAKLFF. As DNA, the CDR3 is TGCGCCAGCAGCCAAGATTGGGCCAGTCAGGCAAAACTGTTTTTT.

The chain combines TRBV24-1 with TRBJ2-2; D ambiguous. The CDR3 runs to 14 residues. Trimming left V 2 bases short and J 7 bases short, with 10 bases between. CDR1 KGHDR and CDR2 SFDVKD come from the germline V gene. CDR3 sequence (DNA): TGTGCCACCAGTGATTCCCGGGTCCTCGGGGAGCTGTTTTTT. Translating gives CATSDSRVLGELFF.

With regard to this clone: Other nucleotide sequences from this sample produce the same CDR3. This chain links TRBV12-3 or TRBV12-4 with TRBJ1-6; D is unresolved. The CDR3 consists of 13 residues. Deletions cut 2 bases from V and 8 bases from J, with 7 bases between. The DNA for the CDR3 is TGTGCCAGCAGTTTAAGCGGGGATTCACCCCTCCACTTT. Its translation: CASSLSGDSPLHF.

This clone was picked up one time. This sequence joins TRBV6-1 and TRBJ1-2, with 9 bases aligning to TRBD1. Germline V CDR1 and CDR2: MNHNS, SASEGT. The junction had 10 bases not matched to a gene; V was cut back by 3 bases and J by 8 bases. The CDR3 covers 15 residues. CDR3 DNA sequence: TGTGCCAGCAGTGAGACACAGGGGGCGCGGGCCGGCTACACCTTC. Its protein is CASSETQGARAGYTF.

The chain combines TRBV19 with TRBJ2-7; D might be TRBD1 (6 bases). Germline-derived CDR1 and CDR2 are LNHDA and SQIVND (reference sequence). The germline V and J ends were trimmed by 4 bases and 1 base, with 11 bases remaining between them. CDR3 size: 14 residues. The CDR3 DNA reads as TGTGCCAGTAGTACCCCGGGACATTCCTACGAGCAGTACTTC. Translated: CASSTPGHSYEQYF.

This sequence joins TRBV7-3 and TRBJ2-1; 13 bases agree with TRBD2. The germline CDR1 and CDR2 sequences are SGHTA and FQGTGA. Unmatched junction bases numbered 7, after V lost 3 bases and J lost 5 bases. This CDR3 spans 17 amino acids. The CDR3 bases are TGTGCCAGCAGCTTCGGACTAGCGGGGGACCTTCACAATGAGCAGTTCTTC. Protein product: CASSFGLAGDLHNEQFF.

This chain connects TRBV3-1 (or the pseudogene TRBV3-2) to TRBJ2-3; 7 bases are a match to TRBD1. The V gene end was trimmed by 5 bases and the J gene end by 1 base; junction bases not matched to a gene: 12. This CDR3 comprises 17 residues. CDR1 and CDR2 (germline): LGHDT, YNNKEL (reference sequence). CDR3 region: CASSSTGEPSGTDTQYF. DNA of the CDR3: TGTGCCAGCAGCTCCACAGGGGAGCCGTCGGGCACAGATACGCAGTATTTT.

The rearrangement links TRBV7-2 to TRBJ2-3; the match to TRBD1 covers 7 bases. The V gene's germline CDR1 is SGHTA and CDR2 FQGNSA. Trimming at V came to 4 bases and at J to 1 base, leaving 8 bases not matched to a gene. This CDR3 contains 16 residues. CDR3 residues: CASSSPRQGGTDTQYF. The CDR3 nucleotides are TGTGCCAGCAGCTCCCCTCGACAGGGCGGCACAGATACGCAGTATTTT.

This chain connects TRBV11-2 to TRBJ1-5, with D perhaps TRBD1 (5 bases). Germline-derived CDR1 and CDR2 are SGHAT and FQNNGV. V was pared by 6 bases and J by 5 bases, with 14 bases between. CDR3 length equals 14 residues. CDR3 sequence reads: CASSSGGVHQPQHF. The CDR3 coding sequence is TGTGCCAGCAGTTCAGGAGGGGTTCATCAGCCCCAGCATTTT. The complete variable domain, with remaining parts taken from reference TRBV11-2 and TRBJ1-5, reads EAGVAQSPRYKIIEKRQSVAFWCNPISGHATLYWYQQILGQGPKLLIQFQNNGVVDDSQLPKDRFSAERLKGVDSTLKIQPAKLEDSAVYLCASSSGGVHQPQHFGDGTRLSIL.

The rearrangement links TRBV27 to TRBJ2-7; D perhaps matches TRBD1 (6 bases). V was cut by 2 bases and J by 0 bases, with 17 bases left in between. Germline loops: CDR1 MNHEY, CDR2 SMNVEV (reference sequence). This CDR3 has 17 amino acids. As DNA, the CDR3 is TGTGCCAGCAGTTTAATGTGGGGGACATCCCTCTCCTACGAGCAGTACTTC. This translates into CASSLMWGTSLSYEQYF.

This chain connects TRBV3-1 (or the pseudogene TRBV3-2) to TRBJ2-1; TRBD2 matches at 10 bases. The CDR3 has 17 amino acids. V dropped 1 base and J dropped 3; count of bases not matched to a gene: 6. The germline V gene has CDR1 LGHDT and CDR2 YNNKEL (reference sequence). The CDR3 region is CASSQVRSSGGYNEQFF. Here the CDR3 DNA reads TGTGCCAGCAGCCAAGTAAGATCTAGCGGGGGCTACAATGAGCAGTTCTTC.

The chain combines TRBV19 with TRBJ1-2, with D maybe TRBD1 (5 bases). V lost 7 bases to trimming and J lost 0 bases, with 15 bases between them. The CDR3 loop spans 15 amino acids. Looked up from germline, CDR1 is LNHDA and CDR2 is SQIVND (reference sequence). As DNA, the CDR3 is TGTGCCAGTACCACAGTTGGCAGGGCTAACTATGGCTACACCTTC. Residues: CASTTVGRANYGYTF.

This clone appeared once. The rearrangement joins TRBV30 to TRBJ1-5; a weak D match, TRBD1 (6 bases). This CDR3 spans 16 amino acids. V was pared by 2 bases and J by 0 bases, with 14 bases between. CDR1 GTSNPN and CDR2 SVGIG come from the germline V gene (reference sequence). The CDR3 loop is CAWSSGTQYSNQPQHF. The CDR3, as DNA: TGTGCCTGGAGTTCCGGGACACAATATAGCAATCAGCCCCAGCATTTT.

The rearrangement uses TRBV9 and TRBJ1-1, with 8 bases lining up with TRBD1. From germline, CDR1 is SGDLS and CDR2 YYNGEE. CDR3 length: 16 residues. V lost 0 bases and J lost 5; bases outside the gene matches: 9. CDR3 loop: CASSVGGSGGWTEAFF. The DNA for the CDR3 is TGTGCCAGCAGCGTAGGGGGTTCAGGGGGCTGGACTGAAGCTTTCTTT.

This rearrangement joins TRBV19 to TRBJ2-3, with 8 bases lining up with TRBD2. CDR3 length: 14 residues. Losses at the gene ends were 7 bases for V and 6 bases for J; bases not matched to a gene: 9. Germline V lookup: CDR1 LNHDA, CDR2 SQIVND (reference sequence). In DNA, the CDR3 is TGTGCCAGTACGCGGGGGGCCAGAATCGATACGCAGTATTTT. Translated: CASTRGARIDTQYF.